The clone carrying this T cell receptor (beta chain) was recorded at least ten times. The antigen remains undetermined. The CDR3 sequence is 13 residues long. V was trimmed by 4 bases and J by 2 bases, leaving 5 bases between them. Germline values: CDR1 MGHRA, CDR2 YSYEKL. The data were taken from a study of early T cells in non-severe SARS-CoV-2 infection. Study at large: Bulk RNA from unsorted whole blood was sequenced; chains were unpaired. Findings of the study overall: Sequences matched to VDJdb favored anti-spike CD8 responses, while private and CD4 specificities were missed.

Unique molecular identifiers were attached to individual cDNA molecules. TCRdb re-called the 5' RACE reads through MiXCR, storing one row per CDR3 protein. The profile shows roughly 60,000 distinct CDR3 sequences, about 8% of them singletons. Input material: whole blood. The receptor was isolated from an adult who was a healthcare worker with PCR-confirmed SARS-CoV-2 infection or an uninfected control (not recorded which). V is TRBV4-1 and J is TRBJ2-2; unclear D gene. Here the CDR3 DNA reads TGCGCCAGCAGCCTGAGTAACACCGGGGAGCTGTTTTTT. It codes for CASSLSNTGELFF.